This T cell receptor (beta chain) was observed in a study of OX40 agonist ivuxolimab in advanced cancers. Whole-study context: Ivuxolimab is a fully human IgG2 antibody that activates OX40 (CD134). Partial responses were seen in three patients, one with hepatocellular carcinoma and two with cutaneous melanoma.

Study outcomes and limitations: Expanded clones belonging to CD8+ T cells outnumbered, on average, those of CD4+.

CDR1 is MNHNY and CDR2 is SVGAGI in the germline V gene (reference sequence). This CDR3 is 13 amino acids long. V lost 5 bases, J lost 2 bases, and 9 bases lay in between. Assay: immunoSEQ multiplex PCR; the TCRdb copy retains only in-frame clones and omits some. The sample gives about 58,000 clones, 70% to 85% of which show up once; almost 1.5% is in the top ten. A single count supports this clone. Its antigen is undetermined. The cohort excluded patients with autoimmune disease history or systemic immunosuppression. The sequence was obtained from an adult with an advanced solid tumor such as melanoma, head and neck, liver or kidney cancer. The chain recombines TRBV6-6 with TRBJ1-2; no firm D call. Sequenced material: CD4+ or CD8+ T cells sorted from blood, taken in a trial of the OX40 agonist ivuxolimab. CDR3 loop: CASSPDGNYGYTF. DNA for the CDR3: TGTGCCAGCAGTCCGGACGGCAACTATGGCTACACCTTC.